The rows below give T cell receptor beta chains drawn from one sample of a study of T cell repertoires in cytomegalovirus infection. TCRdb ran MiXCR on the reads and lists one entry per CDR3 protein. The sample lists about 150,000 distinct CDR3 sequences; around a quarter were seen once. Sequencing was done on a sample of PBMCs. The receptors shown here come from a human donor in good health (CMV status not recorded). Some clones in this sample may be carry-over from other donors' samples. Both conserved end residues are part of each CDR3. Each record gives: V gene, D gene, clone size, J gene, CDR3 DNA, CDR3 protein. D genes are given only for firm matches. Size values are once, few and many counts, or a class for expanded clones, and some rows have none.

TRBV20-1	-	few	TRBJ1-2	TGCAGTGCTAGAGAGGGGGCGTGGGGTGGCTACACCTTC	CSAREGAWGGYTF
TRBV12-3/TRBV12-4	-	-	TRBJ2-7	TGTGCCAGCAGTTTGTCAGGGGACGCCTACGAGCAGTACTTC	CASSLSGDAYEQYF
TRBV28	-	-	TRBJ1-5	TGTGCCAGCAGTTTAAGTCAGCCCCAGCATTTT	CASSLSQPQHF
TRBV5-5	-	-	TRBJ2-1	TGTGCCAGCAGCTCCTTCCGGGGCTCCTACAATGAGCAGTTCTTC	CASSSFRGSYNEQFF
TRBV28	-	-	TRBJ2-1	TGTGCCAGCACCGGAATGCTCGATGAGCAGTTCTTC	CASTGMLDEQFF
TRBV7-6	-	-	TRBJ2-7	TGTGCCAGCAGCTGGGCTCGAACTGCTAACGAACAGTACTTC	CASSWARTANEQYF
TRBV7-9	-	many	TRBJ1-5	TGTGCCAGCAGCTTAGGAACCAATCAGCCCCAGCATTTT	CASSLGTNQPQHF
TRBV7-2	TRBD1	many	TRBJ1-4	TGTGCCAGCAGCTCCCGGGACAGGGTTGAAAAACTGTTTTTT	CASSSRDRVEKLFF
TRBV7-2	-	many	TRBJ2-7	TGTGCCAGCAGCTTAGATCCGGACGAGCAGTACTTC	CASSLDPDEQYF
TRBV6-6	-	many	TRBJ2-3	TGTGCCAGCAGTCAAGGGTTGGGCACAGATACGCAGTATTTT	CASSQGLGTDTQYF
TRBV20-1	-	-	TRBJ2-5	TGCAGTGCTAGAGAGGGCAGGGGGGGGGAGACCCAGTACTTC	CSAREGRGGETQYF
TRBV7-2	TRBD2	many	TRBJ2-7	TGTGCCAGCAGCTCCCGGACTAGCGGGAGCAGGTACGAGCAGTACTTC	CASSSRTSGSRYEQYF
TRBV20-1	-	many	TRBJ2-2	TGCAGTGCTGACAGACACGACACCGGGGAGCTGTTTTTT	CSADRHDTGELFF
TRBV7-8	TRBD1	many	TRBJ1-4	TGTGCCAGCAGCTTACGGACAGGGTTTAATGAAAAACTGTTTTTT	CASSLRTGFNEKLFF
TRBV29-1	-	few	TRBJ2-7	TGCAGCGCCGAAGGGGACTCCTACGAGCAGTACTTC	CSAEGDSYEQYF
TRBV15	TRBD1	-	TRBJ1-1	TGTGCCACCAGCAGAGGGACAGGGCACACTGAAGCTTTCTTT	CATSRGTGHTEAFF
TRBV30	-	-	TRBJ1-3	TGTGCCTGGAGTGTCTCAGCTCGCAACACCATATATTTT	CAWSVSARNTIYF
TRBV28	-	-	TRBJ1-1	TGTGCCAGCAATGACTCCAGGGGCCGAAACACTGAAGCTTTCTTT	CASNDSRGRNTEAFF
TRBV9	TRBD1	few	TRBJ2-6	TGTGCCAGCAGCCCCCGGACAGGGGCCCACTCTGGGGCCAACGTCCTGACTTTC	CASSPRTGAHSGANVLTF
TRBV24-1	-	few	TRBJ2-3	TGTGCCACCAGTGATCCGACGACCCGCACAGATACGCAGTATTTT	CATSDPTTRTDTQYF
TRBV6-1	-	few	TRBJ2-5	TGTGCCAGCCGGGTTGCCCAAGAGACCCAGTACTTC	CASRVAQETQYF
TRBV7-9	-	-	TRBJ1-1	TGTGCCAGCAGCTCCCCGAACACTGAAGCTTTCTTT	CASSSPNTEAFF
TRBV28	-	-	TRBJ1-4	TGTGCCAGCAGTTTAGGGGGGACAACTAATGAAAAACTGTTTTTT	CASSLGGTTNEKLFF
TRBV12-3/TRBV12-4	-	few	TRBJ2-3	TGTGCCAGCAGTTTTGGGGGCGGCACAGATACGCAGTATTTT	CASSFGGGTDTQYF
TRBV2	-	-	TRBJ1-5	TGTGCCAGCAGACCTCCAGAGGCTGCGTATCAGCCCCAGCATTTT	CASRPPEAAYQPQHF
TRBV5-1	-	few	TRBJ1-2	TGCGCCAGCAGCCAGGACGGCTCCTATGGCTACACCTTC	CASSQDGSYGYTF
TRBV20-1	-	once	TRBJ1-1	TGCAGTGCCATAAACACAGGGCCAGAAGCTTTCTTT	CSAINTGPEAFF